This T cell receptor (beta chain) was sequenced during a study of Graves' ophthalmopathy and Graves' hyperthyroidism. With respect to this clonotype: This clone may be a read error of a much larger clone one base away.

The V gene's germline CDR1 is DFQATT and CDR2 SNEGSKA (reference sequence). The CDR3 extends over 14 amino acids. Amplification targeted the TCR beta CDR3 regions, with RNA transcripts as the source material. In the first round, RT-PCR was carried out with HTBI primers, and a multiplex PCR formed the second round. Each CDR3 protein is one row after TCRdb ran MiXCR on the multiplex PCR reads. The sample has about 1.2 million distinct CDR3 sequences, about 35% seen once. Material for sequencing was peripheral blood or thyroid tissue (not recorded which). This sequence joins TRBV20-1 and TRBJ1-5; D gene ambiguous. This clonotype was sampled from an adult man with Graves' hyperthyroidism. This CDR3 reads CGASDNRVGQPQHF. In DNA, the CDR3 is TGCGGTGCTAGTGACAATAGGGTGGGTCAGCCCCAGCATTTT.